This T cell receptor (beta chain) derives from a study of control samples from healthy donors and cancer patients. Measured with immunoSEQ multiplex PCR; TCRdb has only the in-frame clones, and not every one. Of 100,000 to 150,000 clones detected, around nine tenths appear once; the ten largest clones hold around 9%. This TCR came from a man in his forties in good health. The specimen was blood.

CDR3 loop: CASNHRDSWPNSGANVLTF. The CDR3, as DNA: TGTGCCAGCAACCACCGGGACAGTTGGCCCAACTCTGGGGCCAACGTCCTGACTTTC. The chain is built from TRBV2 and TRBJ2-6, with 7 bases aligning to TRBD1. CDR1 and CDR2 from the germline V gene are SNHLY and FYNNEI. The CDR3 spans 19 residues. V trimming: 7 bases; J trimming: 0 bases; junction bases outside the gene matches: 15.